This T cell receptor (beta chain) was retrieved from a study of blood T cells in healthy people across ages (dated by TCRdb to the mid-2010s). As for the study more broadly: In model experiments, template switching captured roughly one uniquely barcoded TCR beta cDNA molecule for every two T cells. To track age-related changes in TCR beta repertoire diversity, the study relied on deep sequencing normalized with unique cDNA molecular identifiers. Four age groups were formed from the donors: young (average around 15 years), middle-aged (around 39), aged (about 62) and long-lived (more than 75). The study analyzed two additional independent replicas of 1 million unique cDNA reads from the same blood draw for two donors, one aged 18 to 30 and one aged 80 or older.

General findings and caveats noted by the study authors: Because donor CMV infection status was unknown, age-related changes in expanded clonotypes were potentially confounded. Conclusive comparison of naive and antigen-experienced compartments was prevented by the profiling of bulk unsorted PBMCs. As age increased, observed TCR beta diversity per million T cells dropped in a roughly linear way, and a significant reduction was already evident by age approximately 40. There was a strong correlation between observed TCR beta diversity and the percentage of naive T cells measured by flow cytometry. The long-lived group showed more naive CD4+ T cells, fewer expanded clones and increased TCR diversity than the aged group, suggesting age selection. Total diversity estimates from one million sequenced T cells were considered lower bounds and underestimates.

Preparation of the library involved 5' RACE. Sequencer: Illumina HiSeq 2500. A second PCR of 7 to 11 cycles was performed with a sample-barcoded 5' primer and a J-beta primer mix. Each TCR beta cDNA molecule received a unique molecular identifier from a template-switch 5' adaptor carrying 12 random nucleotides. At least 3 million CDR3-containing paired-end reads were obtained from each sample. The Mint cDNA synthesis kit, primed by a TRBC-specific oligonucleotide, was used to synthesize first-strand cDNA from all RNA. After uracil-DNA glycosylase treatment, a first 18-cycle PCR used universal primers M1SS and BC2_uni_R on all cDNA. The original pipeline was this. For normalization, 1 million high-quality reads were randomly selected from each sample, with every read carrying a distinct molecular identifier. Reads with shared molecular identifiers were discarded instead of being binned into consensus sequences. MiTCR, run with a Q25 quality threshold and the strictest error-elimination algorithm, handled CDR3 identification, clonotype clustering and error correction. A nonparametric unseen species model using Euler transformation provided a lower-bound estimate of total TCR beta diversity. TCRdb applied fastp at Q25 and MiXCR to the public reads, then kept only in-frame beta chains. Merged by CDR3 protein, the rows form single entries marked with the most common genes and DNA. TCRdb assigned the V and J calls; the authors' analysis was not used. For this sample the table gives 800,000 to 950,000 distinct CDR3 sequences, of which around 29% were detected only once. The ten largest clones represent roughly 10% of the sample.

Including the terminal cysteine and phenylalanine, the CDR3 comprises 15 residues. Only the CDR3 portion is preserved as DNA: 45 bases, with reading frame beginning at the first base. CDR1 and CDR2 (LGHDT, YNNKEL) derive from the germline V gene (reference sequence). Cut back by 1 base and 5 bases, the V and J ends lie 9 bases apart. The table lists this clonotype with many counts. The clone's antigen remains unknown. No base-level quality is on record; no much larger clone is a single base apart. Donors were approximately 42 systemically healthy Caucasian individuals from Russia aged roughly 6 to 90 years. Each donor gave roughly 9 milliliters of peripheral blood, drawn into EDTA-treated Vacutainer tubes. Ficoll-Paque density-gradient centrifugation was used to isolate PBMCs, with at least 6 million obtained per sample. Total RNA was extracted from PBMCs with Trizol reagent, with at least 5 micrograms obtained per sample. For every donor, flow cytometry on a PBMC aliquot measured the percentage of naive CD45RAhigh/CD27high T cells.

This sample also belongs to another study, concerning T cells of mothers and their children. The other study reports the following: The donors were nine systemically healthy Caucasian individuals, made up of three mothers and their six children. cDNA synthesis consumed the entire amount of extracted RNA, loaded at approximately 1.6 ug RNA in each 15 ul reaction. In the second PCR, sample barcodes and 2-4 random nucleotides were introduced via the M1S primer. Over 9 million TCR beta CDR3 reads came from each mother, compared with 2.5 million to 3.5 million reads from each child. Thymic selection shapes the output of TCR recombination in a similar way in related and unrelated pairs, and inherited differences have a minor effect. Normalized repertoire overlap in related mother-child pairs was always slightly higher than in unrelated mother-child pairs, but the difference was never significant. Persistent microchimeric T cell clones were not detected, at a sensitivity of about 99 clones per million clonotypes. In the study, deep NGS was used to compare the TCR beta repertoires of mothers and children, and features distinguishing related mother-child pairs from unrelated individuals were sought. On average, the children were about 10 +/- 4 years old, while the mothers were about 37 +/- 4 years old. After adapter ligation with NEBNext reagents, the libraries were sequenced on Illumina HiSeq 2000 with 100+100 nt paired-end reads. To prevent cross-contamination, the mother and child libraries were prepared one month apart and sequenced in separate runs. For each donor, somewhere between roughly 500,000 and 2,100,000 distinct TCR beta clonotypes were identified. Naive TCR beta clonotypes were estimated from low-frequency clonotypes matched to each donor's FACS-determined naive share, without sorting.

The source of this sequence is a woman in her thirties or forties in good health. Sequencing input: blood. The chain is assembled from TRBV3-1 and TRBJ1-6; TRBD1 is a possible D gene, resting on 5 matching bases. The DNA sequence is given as TGTGCCAGCAGCCAAGGGGTAGGGGATAATTCACCCCTCCACTTT. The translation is CASSQGVGDNSPLHF.